The 18 T cell receptor beta chains below were found in one sample sequenced in a study of cytomegalovirus exposure and HLA in healthy donors. 60 Vbeta and 13 Jbeta primers were used in PCR. Clones were read by immunoSEQ multiplex PCR, and TCRdb kept only the in-frame ones, dropping some. The sample consists of 150,000 to 200,000 clones, about 76% of them appearing once. Sequenced material: PBMCs. The origin of the receptors is a female donor in good health and CMV-seronegative.

This clone was seen once. The chain joins TRBV7-9 to TRBJ2-1; 7 bases align to TRBD2. Germline CDR1 is SEHNR and CDR2 is FQNEAQ (reference sequence). This CDR3 region has 16 residues. V dropped 4 bases and J dropped 4; count of bases not matched to a gene: 10. CDR3 protein: CASSSGGTPAYNEQFF. The CDR3 DNA sequence: TGTGCCAGCAGCTCCGGGGGGACGCCAGCTTACAATGAGCAGTTCTTC. Combining the CDR3 with reference TRBV7-9 and TRBJ2-1 gives the whole variable domain DTGVSQNPRHKITKRGQNVTFRCDPISEHNRLYWYRQTLGQGPEFLTYFQNEAQLEKSRLLSDRFSAERPKGSFSTLEIQRTEQGDSAMYLCASSSGGTPAYNEQFFGPGTRLTVL.

This clone has only a few counts. The V gene is TRBV4-1, the J gene TRBJ2-2; D perhaps matches TRBD2 (6 bases). Trimming pared 1 base from V and 0 bases from J, leaving 12 bases between. CDR1 MGHRA and CDR2 YSYEKL come from the germline V gene. The CDR3 length is 17 residues. CDR3 sequence (DNA): TGCGCCAGCAGCCAAGGTGATTGGACTACGAACACCGGGGAGCTGTTTTTT. Translating it yields CASSQGDWTTNTGELFF.

The chain recombines TRBV7-9 with TRBJ2-5; maybe TRBD1 (8 bases). Germline lookup yields CDR1 SEHNR and CDR2 FQNEAQ (reference sequence). V was pared by 4 bases and J by 4 bases, with 19 bases between. This CDR3 region has 16 residues. The CDR3 is CASSSSQGGARETQYF. CDR3 coding DNA: TGTGCCAGCAGCTCGTCACAGGGGGGGGCGCGAGAGACCCAGTACTTC.

The chain employs TRBV7-2 and TRBJ2-5; 8 bases fit TRBD1. The CDR3 length is 15 residues. The ends lost 5 bases at V and 0 bases at J; junction bases unmatched: 5. Germline V gives CDR1 SGHTA, CDR2 FQGNSA. The CDR3, as DNA: TGTGCCAGCAGCCCCTGGGACAGGTACCAAGAGACCCAGTACTTC. Translation: CASSPWDRYQETQYF.

The chain combines TRBV15 with TRBJ2-5; weak D call: TRBD2 (6 bases). Deletions cut 5 bases from V and 1 base from J, with 11 bases between. The CDR3 length is 14 residues. CDR1 and CDR2 from the germline V gene are LNHNV and YYDKDF (reference sequence). CDR3 nucleotides: TGTGCCACCAGCGAGGGACTCCTCCAAGAGACCCAGTACTTC. It yields the protein CATSEGLLQETQYF.

This chain uses TRBV6-5 with TRBJ2-7; 9 bases line up with TRBD2. The CDR3 runs to 14 residues. The V segment lost 5 bases and the J segment 2 bases; nucleotides outside the gene matches: 4. From germline, CDR1 is MNHEY and CDR2 SVGAGI. The CDR3 region is CASSRPSGTYEQYF. For the CDR3, the DNA is TGTGCCAGCAGTCGGCCTAGCGGGACCTACGAGCAGTACTTC.

The chain combines TRBV23-1 with TRBJ1-2; D is undetermined. TRBV23-1 is flagged as an ORF with uncertain function. Trimming left V 0 bases short and J 7 bases short, with 3 bases between. The CDR3 has 11 amino acids. This chain's CDR3 is CASSQSSGYTF. In DNA, the CDR3 is TGCGCCAGCAGTCAATCGAGTGGCTACACCTTC.

V is TRBV5-1 and J is TRBJ1-4; tentative D call: TRBD1 (5 bases). This CDR3 region has 15 residues. CDR1 SGHRS and CDR2 YFSETQ come from the germline V gene. Trimming removed 1 base at V and 8 bases at J, with 15 bases between. The CDR3 loop reads CASSLNTYQGEKLFF. The CDR3 region has the DNA TGCGCCAGCAGCTTGAATACGTACCAGGGAGAAAAACTGTTTTTT.

This rearrangement joins TRBV29-1 to TRBJ1-4; TRBD1 matches 7 bases. The V and J ends lost 0 bases and 7 bases, in that order; junction bases with no gene match: 2. Germline V gene data show CDR1 as SQVTM and CDR2 as ANQGSEA. This CDR3 has 13 amino acids. DNA of the CDR3: TGCAGCGTTGAAGAAGGGGGCAGTGAAAAACTGTTTTTT. It is translated as CSVEEGGSEKLFF.

The chain recombines TRBV30 with TRBJ2-7; 11 bases align to TRBD1. This CDR3 has 12 amino acids. The junction had 5 bases not matched to a gene; V was cut back by 8 bases and J by 5 bases. Germline V lookup: CDR1 GTSNPN, CDR2 SVGIG (reference sequence). The CDR3 region has the DNA TGTGCCGGGACAGGGGGAGGTCACGAGCAGTACTTC. Translated, it gives CAGTGGGHEQYF.

J is TRBJ1-3 and V is TRBV7-9; 9 bases line up with TRBD1. The germline gives CDR1 SEHNR, CDR2 FQNEAQ (reference sequence). Trimming at V came to 6 bases and at J to 0 bases, leaving 6 bases not matched to a gene. The CDR3 totals 16 residues. The CDR3, as DNA: TGTGCCAGCAGTGGGGACAGGGCCCACTCTGGAAACACCATATATTTT. This translates into CASSGDRAHSGNTIYF.

The chain employs TRBV5-4 and TRBJ1-1, with 10 nucleotides matching TRBD1. Germline V gene data show CDR1 as SGHNT and CDR2 as YYREEE (reference sequence). The CDR3 sequence is 16 residues long. After removal of 4 bases from V and 4 bases from J, the junction contained 10 bases not matched to a gene. CDR3 nucleotide sequence: TGTGCCAGCAGCGTAGACAGGGGGCTGGATAGCACTGAAGCTTTCTTT. It is translated as CASSVDRGLDSTEAFF.

The rearrangement links TRBV6-1 to TRBJ1-2, with unresolved D. Germline loops: CDR1 MNHNS, CDR2 SASEGT. This CDR3 has 13 amino acids. The V gene lost 4 bases and the J gene lost 1 base, with 7 bases spanning the gap. The CDR3 spells CASSVTSNYGYTF. The CDR3 DNA sequence: TGTGCCAGCAGTGTCACGAGTAACTATGGCTACACCTTC.

The V call is TRBV2, the J call TRBJ1-2, with 9 positions matching TRBD1. CDR1 is SNHLY and CDR2 is FYNNEI in the germline V gene. J gave up 5 bases and V 1 base, and 5 bases lay outside the gene matches. The CDR3 contains 15 residues. The CDR3 reads CASSEVGTGPYGYTF. DNA of the CDR3: TGTGCCAGCAGTGAAGTGGGGACAGGGCCATATGGCTACACCTTC.

V gene TRBV2 combines with J gene TRBJ1-2; the match to TRBD1 covers 7 bases. The germline V gene encodes CDR1 SNHLY and CDR2 FYNNEI. There are 13 residues in the CDR3. Losses at the gene ends were 4 bases for V and 12 bases for J; bases not matched to a gene: 11. The CDR3 coding sequence is TGTGCCAGCAGTGCGACAGGGTCGACAGAGGACACCTTC. Translation gives CASSATGSTEDTF.

The genes are TRBV27 and TRBJ1-2, with 8 bases matching TRBD1. V lost 4 bases to trimming and J lost 4 bases; unmatched junction nucleotides: 8. The germline CDR1 and CDR2 sequences are MNHEY and SMNVEV (reference sequence). CDR3 length: 15 amino acids. In nucleotides, the CDR3 is TGTGCCAGCAGTTCAAGGGACAGGACCATCTATGGCTACACCTTC. Its translation: CASSSRDRTIYGYTF.

The CDR3 DNA follows: TGTGCCAGCAGCGTAGCACTAGCGGGAGGGCCTGGGGAGACCCAGTACTTC. This codes for CASSVALAGGPGETQYF. The rearrangement uses TRBV9 and TRBJ2-5, with 13 nucleotides matching TRBD2. The V gene's germline CDR1 is SGDLS and CDR2 YYNGEE. V gave up 0 bases and J gave up 5 bases; unmatched junction bases: 7. The CDR3 runs to 17 residues. The full variable domain, rest sourced from reference TRBV9 and TRBJ2-5, is DSGVTQTPKHLITATGQRVTLRCSPRSGDLSVYWYQQSLDQGLQFLIQYYNGEERAKGNILERFSAQQFPDLHSELNLSSLELGDSALYFCASSVALAGGPGETQYFGPGTRLLVL.

The gene calls are TRBV7-9 and TRBJ1-4, with unresolved D. CDR3 length equals 15 residues. V was pared by 4 bases and J by 0 bases, with 9 bases between. From germline, CDR1 is SEHNR and CDR2 FQNEAQ (reference sequence). CDR3 nucleotides: TGTGCCAGCAGCTCGTCGGGTGCAACTAATGAAAAACTGTTTTTT. Protein product: CASSSSGATNEKLFF.